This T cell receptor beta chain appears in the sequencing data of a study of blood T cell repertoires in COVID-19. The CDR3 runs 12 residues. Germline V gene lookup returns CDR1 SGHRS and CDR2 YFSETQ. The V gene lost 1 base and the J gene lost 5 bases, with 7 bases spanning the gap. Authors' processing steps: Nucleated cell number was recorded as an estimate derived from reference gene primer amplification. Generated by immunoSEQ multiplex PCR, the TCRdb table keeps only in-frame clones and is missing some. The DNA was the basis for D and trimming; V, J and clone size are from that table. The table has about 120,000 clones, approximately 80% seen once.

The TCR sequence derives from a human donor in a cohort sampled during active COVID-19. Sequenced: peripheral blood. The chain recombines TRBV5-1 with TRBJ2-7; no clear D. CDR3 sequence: CASSLRGHEQYF. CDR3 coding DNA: TGCGCCAGCAGCTTGCGCGGCCACGAGCAGTACTTC. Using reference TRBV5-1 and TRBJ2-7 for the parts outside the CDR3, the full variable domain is KAGVTQTPRYLIKTRGQQVTLSCSPISGHRSVSWYQQTPGQGLQFLFEYFSETQRNKGNFPGRFSGRQFSNSRSEMNVSTLELGDSALYLCASSLRGHEQYFGPGTRLTVT.